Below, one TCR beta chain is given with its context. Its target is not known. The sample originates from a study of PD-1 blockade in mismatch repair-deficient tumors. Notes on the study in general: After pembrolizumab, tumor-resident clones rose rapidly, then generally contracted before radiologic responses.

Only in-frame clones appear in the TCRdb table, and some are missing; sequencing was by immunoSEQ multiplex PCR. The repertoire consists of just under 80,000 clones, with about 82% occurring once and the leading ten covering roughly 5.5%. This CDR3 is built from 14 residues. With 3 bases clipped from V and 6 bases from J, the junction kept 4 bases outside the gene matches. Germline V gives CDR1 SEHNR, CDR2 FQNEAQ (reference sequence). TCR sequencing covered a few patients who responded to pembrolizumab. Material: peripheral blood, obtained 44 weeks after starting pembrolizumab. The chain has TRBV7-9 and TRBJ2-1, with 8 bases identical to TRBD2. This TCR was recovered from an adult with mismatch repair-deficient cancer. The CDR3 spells CASSFPGLGNEQFF. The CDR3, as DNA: TGTGCCAGCAGCTTCCCGGGACTAGGCAATGAGCAGTTCTTC.